The T cell receptor (beta chain) described here comes from a study of cytomegalovirus exposure and HLA in healthy donors. Regarding the study as a whole: According to reports, the classifier identified cytomegalovirus status with high specificity and sensitivity.

Comments on this clone: The target antigen is unknown.

The CDR3 has 16 amino acids. Trimming removed 5 bases from V and 6 bases from J; junction bases left unmatched: 9. CDR1 and CDR2 (germline): MRHNA, SNTAGT. 60 Vbeta and 13 Jbeta primers were used in PCR. TCRdb's table, derived via immunoSEQ multiplex PCR, lists solely in-frame clones and lacks some. The table for this sample gives roughly 220,000 clones. V usage is TRBV6-4 and J usage is TRBJ2-1; 11 bases line up with TRBD2. This receptor was taken from a girl aged 2 to 9 in good health and CMV-seropositive. Sequencing was carried out using PBMCs. The CDR3 DNA reads as TGTGCCAGCAGTATACTAGCGGGAGTTAGTAGCAATGAGCAGTTCTTC. Encoded protein: CASSILAGVSSNEQFF.